This T cell receptor beta chain was retrieved from a study of cytomegalovirus exposure and HLA in healthy donors. Findings of the study overall: Across HLA loci, a later analysis found differing TCR association rates, with DRB1 most and HLA-C fewest.

Samples came from healthy bone marrow donors. The CDR3 extends over 16 amino acids. The germline V gene encodes CDR1 MNHEY and CDR2 SVGAGI. V was shortened by 0 bases and J by 0 bases, with 9 bases between the two germline ends. With 60 Vbeta and 13 Jbeta primers, the PCR was carried out. Method: immunoSEQ multiplex PCR; TCRdb's copy keeps in-frame clones and lacks some. This sample has about 60,000 clones, with 65% to 80% found just once. There are a few counts of this clone. Its antigen remains unknown. The rearrangement uses TRBV6-5 and TRBJ1-3, with TRBD1 as a possible D gene (5 bases). The sequence was collected from a man aged 35 to 55 in good health and CMV-seropositive. The specimen sequenced was PBMCs. The CDR3: CASSYSGQASGNTIYF. CDR3 DNA sequence: TGTGCCAGCAGTTACTCGGGGCAGGCCTCTGGAAACACCATATATTTT.